The 32 T cell receptor beta chains in this list originate from one sample, sequenced in a study of blood T cell repertoires in COVID-19. The table came from immunoSEQ multiplex PCR; TCRdb's copy has only in-frame clones and leaves some out. The profile shows tens of thousands of clones, approximately 86% of them singletons. The source material was peripheral blood. Receptors originate from a woman in her seventies with acute or convalescent COVID-19.

The chain joins TRBV28 to TRBJ1-1, with D uncertain. The germline V gene has CDR1 MDHEN and CDR2 SYDVKM. This CDR3 is 13 amino acids long. V shed 3 bases and J shed 4 bases, with 9 bases lying between them. CDR3 sequence reads: CASSLEEGTEAFF. Here the CDR3 DNA reads TGTGCCAGCAGTTTGGAGGAGGGCACTGAAGCTTTCTTT.

The chain joins TRBV5-6 to TRBJ2-3, with 9 positions matching TRBD2. The length of the CDR3 is 16 residues. V shed 1 base, J shed 2 bases, and the junction held 5 bases outside the gene matches. The germline gives CDR1 SGHDT, CDR2 YYEEEE. The CDR3 loop reads CASSLLAGADTDTQYF. The DNA of the CDR3 is TGTGCCAGCAGCTTGTTAGCGGGGGCCGACACAGATACGCAGTATTTT. Using reference TRBV5-6 and TRBJ2-3 for the parts outside the CDR3, the full variable domain is DAGVTQSPTHLIKTRGQQVTLRCSPKSGHDTVSWYQQALGQGPQFIFQYYEEEERQRGNFPDRFSGHQFPNYSSELNVNALLLGDSALYLCASSLLAGADTDTQYFGPGTRLTVL.

The V and J genes are TRBV7-8 and TRBJ1-2, with TRBD1 matching over 9 bases. Trimming took 9 bases from V and 3 from J; bases not matched to a gene: 11. CDR3 length equals 15 residues. Germline V gene sequence: CDR1 SGHVS, CDR2 FQNEAQ. CDR3 in DNA: TGTGCCAGTTCGATACAGGGGGCGCGTGACTATGGCTACACCTTC. Translation: CASSIQGARDYGYTF.

This chain uses TRBV27 with TRBJ2-1; D gene ambiguous. The CDR3 runs to 16 residues. The germline V gene has CDR1 MNHEY and CDR2 SMNVEV (reference sequence). Trimming took 6 bases from V and 4 from J, leaving 19 bases between them. The CDR3 loop is CASSPFEAREYNEQFF. For the CDR3, the DNA is TGTGCCAGCAGCCCATTCGAAGCCCGAGAGTACAATGAGCAGTTCTTC.

With respect to this clone: Relative to the germline gene, one junction end is altered; a read error may explain this. The V gene is TRBV18, the J gene TRBJ2-7, with TRBD2 matching over 13 bases. Germline V gives CDR1 KGHSH, CDR2 LQKENI. The length of the CDR3 is 13 residues. CDR3 nucleotides: TGTGCCAGCTCACCATCCGGACTAGCGGGAGCCAACTTC. This codes for CASSPSGLAGANF. Full variable domain (outside the CDR3, taken from reference TRBV18 and TRBJ2-7): NAGVMQNPRHLVRRRGQEARLRCSPMKGHSHVYWYRQLPEEGLKFMVYLQKENIIDESGMPKERFSAEFPKEGPSILRIQQVVRGDSAAYFCASSPSGLAGANFGPGTRLTVT.

The gene calls are TRBV11-3 and TRBJ2-5; D is perhaps TRBD2 (5 bases). The V end lost 3 bases, the J end lost 4 bases, and 9 bases lay between the germline ends. There are 13 residues in the CDR3. The germline V gene has CDR1 SGHNT and CDR2 YENEEA. The CDR3 reads CASSFGGGETQYF. The CDR3 DNA reads TGTGCCAGCAGCTTCGGAGGAGGAGAGACCCAGTACTTC.

This chain connects TRBV7-6 to TRBJ2-5; TRBD2 aligns across 10 bases. Germline CDR1 and CDR2: SGHVS and FNYEAQ. The CDR3 runs 17 residues. J was trimmed by 1 base and V by 3 bases; bases with no gene match: 8. CDR3 in DNA: TGTGCCAGCAGCTTTTCCCCAGCGGGGGGGGGCCAAGAGACCCAGTACTTC. It yields the protein CASSFSPAGGGQETQYF. Variable domain in full (rest from reference TRBV7-6 and TRBJ2-5): GAGVSQSPRYKVTKRGQDVALRCDPISGHVSLYWYRQALGQGPEFLTYFNYEAQQDKSGLPNDRFSAERPEGSISTLTIQRTEQRDSAMYRCASSFSPAGGGQETQYFGPGTRLLVL.

The CDR3 sequence is CASSPGLAPRLSSYEQYF. The DNA of the CDR3 is TGTGCCAGCAGCCCGGGACTAGCACCAAGGTTAAGCTCCTACGAGCAGTACTTC. V gene TRBV5-6 combines with J gene TRBJ2-7; 9 nucleotides agree with TRBD2. The CDR3 runs to 18 residues. V was clipped by 4 bases and J by 0 bases; unmatched bases: 14. Per germline, CDR1 SGHDT and CDR2 YYEEEE.

This chain uses TRBV7-2 with TRBJ1-2, with 12 bases identical to TRBD1. J was trimmed by 9 bases and V by 5 bases; bases with no gene match: 13. Germline CDR1 and CDR2: SGHTA and FQGNSA. The CDR3 loop spans 16 amino acids. This chain's CDR3 is CASSKHGTGGADSYTF. In DNA, the CDR3 is TGTGCCAGCAGCAAACACGGGACAGGGGGCGCCGATAGCTACACCTTC.

This chain links TRBV28 with TRBJ1-1, with a weak D call TRBD1 (5 bases). CDR3 length: 15 residues. Germline V lookup: CDR1 MDHEN, CDR2 SYDVKM. V lost 6 bases to trimming and J lost 3 bases, with 17 bases between them. The chain's CDR3 is CASSSLLTGDTEAFF. DNA for the CDR3: TGTGCCAGCAGCAGCCTCCTCACGGGGGACACTGAAGCTTTCTTT.

The chain joins TRBV5-4 to TRBJ2-7, with TRBD1 matching over 8 bases. The CDR3 length is 13 residues. Unmatched junction bases numbered 7, after V lost 4 bases and J lost 7 bases. Germline loops: CDR1 SGHNT, CDR2 YYREEE (reference sequence). The CDR3 sequence is CASSETGELEQYF. The CDR3 DNA follows: TGTGCCAGCAGCGAGACAGGGGAGTTGGAGCAGTACTTC.

The chain uses TRBV2 and TRBJ1-1; 11 nucleotides match TRBD1. Trimming cost V 3 bases and J 12 bases; bases outside gene matches: 6. Germline V gene sequence: CDR1 SNHLY, CDR2 FYNNEI. The CDR3 loop spans 13 amino acids. Here the CDR3 DNA reads TGTGCCAGCAGTGATGCCGGGACAGGGGGGACTTTCTTT. Encoded protein: CASSDAGTGGTFF.

The J gene is TRBJ1-6, the V gene TRBV5-4; 9 nucleotides agree with TRBD1. The CDR3 is made up of 16 amino acids. Germline CDR1 reads SGHNT; CDR2 reads YYREEE (reference sequence). With 4 bases clipped from V and 7 bases from J, the junction kept 9 bases outside the gene matches. This CDR3 reads CASSPNTGTGNSPLHF. The CDR3, as DNA: TGTGCCAGCAGCCCAAACACCGGGACAGGGAATTCACCCCTCCACTTT. Together with reference TRBV5-4 and TRBJ1-6, the CDR3 gives the full variable domain: ETGVTQSPTHLIKTRGQQVTLRCSSQSGHNTVSWYQQALGQGPQFIFQYYREEENGRGNFPPRFSGLQFPNYSSELNVNALELDDSALYLCASSPNTGTGNSPLHFGNGTRLTVT.

The J gene is TRBJ1-2, the V gene TRBV3-1 (or the pseudogene TRBV3-2); 11 bases map to TRBD1. CDR3 length: 17 amino acids. After removal of 4 bases from V and 3 bases from J, the junction contained 10 bases not matched to a gene. CDR1 LGHDT and CDR2 YNNKEL come from the germline V gene (reference sequence). Here the CDR3 DNA reads TGTGCCAGCAGCCCTCGAAAACGGGACAGGGGGTACTATGGCTACACCTTC. Translation gives CASSPRKRDRGYYGYTF.

The CDR3 reads CASSDAGTGAVEAFF. The CDR3 nucleotides read TGTGCCAGCAGTGATGCCGGGACAGGGGCGGTGGAAGCTTTCTTT. The V call is TRBV6-1, the J call TRBJ1-1; TRBD1 agrees at 10 bases. Germline loops: CDR1 MNHNS, CDR2 SASEGT. V shed 3 bases and J 8 bases; nucleotides not matched to a gene: 9. The CDR3 has 15 residues.

This clone was seen only once. The CDR3 sequence: CASSPRVKETQYF. CDR3 bases: TGTGCCAGCAGTCCCCGGGTAAAAGAGACCCAGTACTTC. This sequence joins TRBV2 and TRBJ2-5; D uncertain. The CDR3 runs 13 residues. V was cut by 5 bases and J by 3 bases, with 10 bases left in between. Looked up from germline, CDR1 is SNHLY and CDR2 is FYNNEI.

The rearrangement uses TRBV10-1 and TRBJ1-2; TRBD1 agrees at 9 bases. J gave up 4 bases and V 7 bases, and 7 bases lay outside the gene matches. The germline gives CDR1 WNHNN, CDR2 SYGVQD (reference sequence). CDR3 length: 14 residues. The CDR3 region has the DNA TGCGCCAGCACCCGGACAGGGGAGTGCTATGGCTACACCTTC. Protein: CASTRTGECYGYTF.

V and J are TRBV2 and TRBJ1-5, with D hard to call. Trimming took off 6 bases at V and 4 bases at J, with 13 bases between the two ends. The germline V gene has CDR1 SNHLY and CDR2 FYNNEI. The CDR3 is 14 amino acids. As DNA, the CDR3 is TGTGCCAGCAGATCCCTTTTAGCGAATCAGCCCCAGCATTTT. It encodes CASRSLLANQPQHF.

This clone was counted only a few times. V usage is TRBV3-1 (or the pseudogene TRBV3-2) and J usage is TRBJ2-7; TRBD1 aligns across 10 bases. Looked up from germline, CDR1 is LGHDT and CDR2 is YNNKEL (reference sequence). The CDR3 spans 14 residues. The V gene end was trimmed by 4 bases and the J gene end by 4 bases; junction bases not matched to a gene: 4. For the CDR3, the DNA is TGTGCCAGCAGCCTCGGACAGGGGGTATACGAGCAGTACTTC. Its protein product is CASSLGQGVYEQYF.

The V call is TRBV5-1, the J call TRBJ2-3; 10 bases align to TRBD2. The germline gives CDR1 SGHRS, CDR2 YFSETQ. V lost 4 bases to trimming and J lost 6 bases; unmatched junction nucleotides: 14. The CDR3 is 17 amino acids. CDR3 nucleotide sequence: TGCGCCAGCAGCCAGGGACTAGCGAGCCTTCTTGAGGATACGCAGTATTTT. Its translation: CASSQGLASLLEDTQYF.

The sample holds a few counts of this clone. The chain combines TRBV21-1 with TRBJ2-2; the table gives TRBD1 as D, unverified against the DNA. TRBV21-1 is classified as a pseudogene. The CDR3 has 17 residues. In DNA form, the CDR3 reads TGTGCCAGCAGCAGAAAGAACGCGACATGGGTTCCCGGGGAGCTGTTTTTT. Translated: CASSRKNATWVPGELFF.

The chain joins TRBV29-1 to TRBJ2-3; TRBD2 matches 12 bases. The CDR3 spans 15 residues. With 7 bases clipped from V and 1 base from J, the junction kept 6 bases outside the gene matches. Germline values: CDR1 SQVTM, CDR2 ANQGSEA. The CDR3 loop reads CSAAGLAGRTDTQYF. The CDR3 region has the DNA TGCAGCGCCGCCGGACTAGCGGGACGCACAGATACGCAGTATTTT.

The chain recombines TRBV4-1 with TRBJ1-2; TRBD1 aligns across 12 bases. The J segment lost 1 base and the V segment lost 2 bases, leaving 5 bases of the junction unmatched. This CDR3 spans 17 amino acids. Per germline, CDR1 MGHRA and CDR2 YSYEKL. The CDR3 DNA reads TGCGCCAGCAGCCAACGGGACAGGGGGCCTTATAACTATGGCTACACCTTC. This encodes CASSQRDRGPYNYGYTF.

J is TRBJ1-4 and V is TRBV5-6; D is possibly TRBD1 (6 bases). Trimming removed 3 bases from V and 0 bases from J, with 18 bases in between. CDR3 length equals 18 residues. Germline V gene data show CDR1 as SGHDT and CDR2 as YYEEEE. CDR3 residues: CASSSKTGNIATNEKLFF. For the CDR3, the DNA is TGTGCCAGCAGCTCTAAGACAGGAAATATAGCAACTAATGAAAAACTGTTTTTT.

This chain joins TRBV28 and TRBJ2-7, with 8 bases that match TRBD1. This CDR3 has 13 residues. In germline, CDR1 is MDHEN, CDR2 SYDVKM. Trimming removed 7 bases from V and 1 base from J; junction bases left unmatched: 3. CDR3 sequence reads: CASIRQGSYEQYF. CDR3 nucleotides: TGTGCCAGCATAAGACAGGGGTCCTACGAGCAGTACTTC.

This clone was seen once. The rearrangement joins TRBV28 to TRBJ2-1; 10 positions match TRBD2. CDR1 and CDR2 (germline): MDHEN, SYDVKM. The V segment lost 5 bases and the J segment 9 bases; nucleotides outside the gene matches: 7. The CDR3 spans 14 residues. The CDR3 bases are TGTGCCAGCAGTGTAGCGGGAGGAAGGGGTGAGCAGTTCTTC. Encoded protein: CASSVAGGRGEQFF.

V usage is TRBV12-3 or TRBV12-4 and J usage is TRBJ2-2; TRBD1 matches at 7 bases. After removal of 6 bases from V and 5 bases from J, the junction contained 3 bases not matched to a gene. The CDR3 is 13 amino acids. CDR3 coding DNA: TGTGCCAGCAGATTGACAGGGACCGGGGAGCTGTTTTTT. This encodes CASRLTGTGELFF.

This clone showed up just a few times. V gene TRBV2 combines with J gene TRBJ2-7, with D hard to call. The germline V gene has CDR1 SNHLY and CDR2 FYNNEI. The CDR3 extends over 13 amino acids. V was pared by 0 bases and J by 2 bases, with 5 bases between. As DNA, the CDR3 is TGTGCCAGCAGTGAAGCCAGAACCTACGAGCAGTACTTC. Translation: CASSEARTYEQYF.

The chain combines TRBV5-4 with TRBJ1-1; D gene unclear. Looked up from germline, CDR1 is SGHNT and CDR2 is YYREEE (reference sequence). Trimming left V 5 bases short and J 3 bases short, with 20 bases between. This CDR3 comprises 16 residues. CDR3: CASRTGGRTWDTEAFF. CDR3 nucleotides: TGTGCCAGCAGAACTGGAGGCCGAACCTGGGACACTGAAGCTTTCTTT.

The table lists this clone with a count of one. This chain links TRBV2 with TRBJ2-7; no definite D call. Per the germline V gene, CDR1 is SNHLY and CDR2 is FYNNEI. Trimming left V 4 bases short and J 1 base short, with 5 bases between. CDR3 length equals 12 residues. For the CDR3, the DNA is TGTGCCAGCAGTGCCTCGTCCTACGAGCAGTACTTC. The encoded protein is CASSASSYEQYF.

This clone was found once. The chain couples TRBV18 to TRBJ2-1; 9 bases line up with TRBD2. The germline V gene has CDR1 KGHSH and CDR2 LQKENI. V dropped 2 bases and J dropped 0; count of bases not matched to a gene: 5. This CDR3 spans 17 amino acids. The chain's CDR3 is CASSPVLRGGSYNEQFF. Here the CDR3 DNA reads TGTGCCAGCTCACCAGTATTGCGGGGGGGCTCCTACAATGAGCAGTTCTTC.

The chain couples TRBV27 to TRBJ1-2; 8 positions match TRBD1. The V gene's germline CDR1 is MNHEY and CDR2 SMNVEV (reference sequence). V dropped 5 bases and J dropped 5; count of bases not matched to a gene: 1. The CDR3 totals 12 residues. CDR3 nucleotides: TGTGCCAGCAGTGACAGGGGATATGGCTACACCTTC. Translated, it gives CASSDRGYGYTF.